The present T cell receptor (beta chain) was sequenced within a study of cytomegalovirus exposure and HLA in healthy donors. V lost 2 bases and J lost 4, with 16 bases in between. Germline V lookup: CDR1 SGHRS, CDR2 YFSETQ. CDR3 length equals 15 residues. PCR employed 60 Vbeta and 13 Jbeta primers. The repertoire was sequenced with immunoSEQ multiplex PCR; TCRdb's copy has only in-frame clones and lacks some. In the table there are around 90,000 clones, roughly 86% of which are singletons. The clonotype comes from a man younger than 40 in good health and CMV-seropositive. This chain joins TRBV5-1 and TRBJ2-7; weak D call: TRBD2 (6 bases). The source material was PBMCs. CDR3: CASSLGGDRRYEQYF. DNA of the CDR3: TGCGCCAGCAGCTTAGGAGGGGACCGCCGGTACGAGCAGTACTTC.